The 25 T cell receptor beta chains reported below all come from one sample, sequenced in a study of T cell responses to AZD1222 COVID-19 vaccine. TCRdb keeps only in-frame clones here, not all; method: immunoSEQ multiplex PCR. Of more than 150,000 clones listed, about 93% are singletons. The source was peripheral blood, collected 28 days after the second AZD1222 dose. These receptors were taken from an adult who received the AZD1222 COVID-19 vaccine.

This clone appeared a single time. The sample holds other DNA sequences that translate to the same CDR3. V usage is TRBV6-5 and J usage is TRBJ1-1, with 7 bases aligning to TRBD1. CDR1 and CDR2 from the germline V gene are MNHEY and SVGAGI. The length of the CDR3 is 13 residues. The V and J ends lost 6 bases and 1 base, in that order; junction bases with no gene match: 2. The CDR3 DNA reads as TGTGCCAGCAGCCGGACAGGGAACACTGAAGCTTTCTTT. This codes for CASSRTGNTEAFF.

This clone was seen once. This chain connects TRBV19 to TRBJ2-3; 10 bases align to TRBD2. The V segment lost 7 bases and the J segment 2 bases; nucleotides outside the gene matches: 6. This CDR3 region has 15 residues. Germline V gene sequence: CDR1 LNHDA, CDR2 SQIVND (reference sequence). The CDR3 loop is CASKSGRGFTDTQYF. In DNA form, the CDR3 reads TGTGCCAGTAAAAGCGGGAGGGGTTTCACAGATACGCAGTATTTT.

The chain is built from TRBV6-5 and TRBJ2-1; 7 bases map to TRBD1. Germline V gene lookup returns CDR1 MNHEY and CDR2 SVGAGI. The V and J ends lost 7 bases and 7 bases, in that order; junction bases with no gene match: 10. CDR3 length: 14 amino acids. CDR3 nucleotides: TGTGCCAGCAAATCCCAGACAGGGATTAATGAGCAGTTCTTC. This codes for CASKSQTGINEQFF.

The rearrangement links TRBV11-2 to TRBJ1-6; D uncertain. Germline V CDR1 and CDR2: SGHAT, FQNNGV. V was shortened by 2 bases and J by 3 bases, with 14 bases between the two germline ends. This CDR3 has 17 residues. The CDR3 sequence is CASSLYTIEVYNSPLHF. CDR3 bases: TGTGCCAGCAGCTTATATACCATTGAGGTCTATAATTCACCCCTCCACTTT.

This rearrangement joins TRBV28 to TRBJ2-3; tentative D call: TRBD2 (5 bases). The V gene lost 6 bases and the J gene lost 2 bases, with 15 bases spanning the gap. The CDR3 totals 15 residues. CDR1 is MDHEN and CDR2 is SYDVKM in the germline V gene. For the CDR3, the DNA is TGTGCCAGCAGCTACACCCTAGCAGACACAGATACGCAGTATTTT. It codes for CASSYTLADTDTQYF.

CDR3: CASSSETGDNSPLHF. For the CDR3, the DNA is TGTGCCAGCAGTTCCGAGACAGGGGATAATTCACCCCTCCACTTT. V usage is TRBV28 and J usage is TRBJ1-6, with 8 bases that match TRBD1. The germline V gene has CDR1 MDHEN and CDR2 SYDVKM. The CDR3 length is 15 residues. Trimming cost V 4 bases and J 5 bases; bases outside gene matches: 4.

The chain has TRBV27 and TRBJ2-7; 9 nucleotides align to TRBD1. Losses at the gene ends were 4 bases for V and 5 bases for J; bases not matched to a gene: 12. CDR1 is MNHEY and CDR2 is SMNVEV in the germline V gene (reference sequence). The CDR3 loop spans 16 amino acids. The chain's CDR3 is CASSSFIGTGIHEQYF. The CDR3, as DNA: TGTGCCAGCAGTTCATTCATCGGGACAGGGATCCACGAGCAGTACTTC.

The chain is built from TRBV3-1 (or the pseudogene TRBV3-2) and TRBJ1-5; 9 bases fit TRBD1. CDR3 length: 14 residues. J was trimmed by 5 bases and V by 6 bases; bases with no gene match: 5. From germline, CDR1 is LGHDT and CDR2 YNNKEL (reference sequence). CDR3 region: CASSGQGFYQPQHF. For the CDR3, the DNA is TGTGCCAGCAGTGGACAGGGGTTTTATCAGCCCCAGCATTTT.

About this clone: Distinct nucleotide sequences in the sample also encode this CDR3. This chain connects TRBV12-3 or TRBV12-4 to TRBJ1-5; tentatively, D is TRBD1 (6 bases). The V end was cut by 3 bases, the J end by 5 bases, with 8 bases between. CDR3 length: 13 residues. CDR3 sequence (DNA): TGTGCCAGCAGTTTTAGGGGGGATCAGCCCCAGCATTTT. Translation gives CASSFRGDQPQHF.

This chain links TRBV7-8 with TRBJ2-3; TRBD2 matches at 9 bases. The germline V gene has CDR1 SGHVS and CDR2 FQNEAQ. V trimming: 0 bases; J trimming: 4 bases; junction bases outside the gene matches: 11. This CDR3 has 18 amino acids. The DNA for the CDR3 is TGTGCCAGCAGCTTAGCCTTCATATGGCGGGGGGGCTCAGATACGCAGTATTTT. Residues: CASSLAFIWRGGSDTQYF.

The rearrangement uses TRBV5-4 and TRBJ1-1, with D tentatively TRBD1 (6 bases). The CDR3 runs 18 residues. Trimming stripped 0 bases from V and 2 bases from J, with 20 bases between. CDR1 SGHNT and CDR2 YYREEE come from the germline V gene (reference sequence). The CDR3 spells CASSLGDRGNLPNTEAFF. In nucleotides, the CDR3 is TGTGCCAGCAGCTTGGGAGATAGGGGGAACCTCCCAAACACTGAAGCTTTCTTT.

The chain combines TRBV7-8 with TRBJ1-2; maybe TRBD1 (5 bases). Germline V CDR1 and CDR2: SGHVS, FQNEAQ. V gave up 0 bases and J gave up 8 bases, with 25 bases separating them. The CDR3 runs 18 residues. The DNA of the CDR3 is TGTGCCAGCAGCTTAGCGCGGGTGGGAGTATCAGGGAAGGACGGCTACACCTTC. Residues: CASSLARVGVSGKDGYTF.

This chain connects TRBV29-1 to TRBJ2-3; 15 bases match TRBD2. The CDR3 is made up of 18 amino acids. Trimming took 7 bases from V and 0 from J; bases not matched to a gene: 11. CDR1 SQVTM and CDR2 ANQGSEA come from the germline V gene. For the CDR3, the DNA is TGCAGCGGCGAAGGCGGACTAGCGGGAGGGCCTAGCACAGATACGCAGTATTTT. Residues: CSGEGGLAGGPSTDTQYF.

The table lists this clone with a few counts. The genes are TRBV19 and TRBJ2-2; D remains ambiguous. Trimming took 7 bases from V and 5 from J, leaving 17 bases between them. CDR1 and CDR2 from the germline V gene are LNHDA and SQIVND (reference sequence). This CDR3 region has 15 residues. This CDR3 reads CASTPGHGLTGELFF. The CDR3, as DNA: TGTGCCAGTACCCCCGGCCATGGGTTGACCGGGGAGCTGTTTTTT.

CDR3 nucleotide sequence: TGTGCCAGCTTTCAGAGGACAGGGATAGCCAAAAACATTCAGTACTTC. Translation gives CASFQRTGIAKNIQYF. J is TRBJ2-4 and V is TRBV7-2; 8 bases line up with TRBD1. The junction had 9 bases not matched to a gene; V was cut back by 8 bases and J by 0 bases. CDR1 is SGHTA and CDR2 is FQGNSA in the germline V gene. The CDR3 is 16 residues long. Together with reference TRBV7-2 and TRBJ2-4, the CDR3 gives the full variable domain: GAGVSQSPSNKVTEKGKDVELRCDPISGHTALYWYRQSLGQGLEFLIYFQGNSAPDKSGLPSDRFSAERTGGSVSTLTIQRTQQEDSAVYLCASFQRTGIAKNIQYFGAGTRLSVL.

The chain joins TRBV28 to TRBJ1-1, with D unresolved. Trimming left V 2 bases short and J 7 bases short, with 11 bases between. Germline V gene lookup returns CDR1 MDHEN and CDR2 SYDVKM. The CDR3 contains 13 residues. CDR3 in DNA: TGTGCCAGCAGTTTACCCGGAGACCATGAAGCTTTCTTT. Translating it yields CASSLPGDHEAFF.

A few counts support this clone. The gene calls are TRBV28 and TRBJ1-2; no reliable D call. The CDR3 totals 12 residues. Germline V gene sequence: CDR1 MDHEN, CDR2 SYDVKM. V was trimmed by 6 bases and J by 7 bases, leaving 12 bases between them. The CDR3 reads CASRSQLLGYTF. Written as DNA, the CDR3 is TGTGCCAGCAGGTCCCAACTACTTGGCTACACCTTC.

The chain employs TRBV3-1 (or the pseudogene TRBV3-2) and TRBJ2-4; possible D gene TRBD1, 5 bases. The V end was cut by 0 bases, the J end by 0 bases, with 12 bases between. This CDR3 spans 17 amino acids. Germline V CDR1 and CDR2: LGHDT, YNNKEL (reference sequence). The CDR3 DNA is TGTGCCAGCAGCCAAGATAGTGCAGGGCTAGCCAAAAACATTCAGTACTTC. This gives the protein CASSQDSAGLAKNIQYF.

In DNA, the CDR3 is TGTGCCAGCAGCTTAGTTCTGCGGGGGAGCACAGATACGCAGTATTTT. This gives the protein CASSLVLRGSTDTQYF. This rearrangement joins TRBV7-9 to TRBJ2-3; 7 bases are a match to TRBD2. J lost 0 bases, V lost 1 base, and 4 bases had no gene match. The CDR3 is 16 residues long. Germline CDR1 is SEHNR and CDR2 is FQNEAQ (reference sequence).

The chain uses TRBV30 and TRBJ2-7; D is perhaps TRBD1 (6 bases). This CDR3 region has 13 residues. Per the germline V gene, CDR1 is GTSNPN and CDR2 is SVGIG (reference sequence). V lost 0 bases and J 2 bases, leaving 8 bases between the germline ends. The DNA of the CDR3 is TGTGCCTGGAGTGTAGGACAGACCTACGAGCAGTACTTC. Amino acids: CAWSVGQTYEQYF.

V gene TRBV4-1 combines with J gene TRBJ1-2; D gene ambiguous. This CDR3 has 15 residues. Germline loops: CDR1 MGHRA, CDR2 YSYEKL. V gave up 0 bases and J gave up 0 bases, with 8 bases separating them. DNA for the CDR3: TGCGCCAGCAGCCAAGATTGGCCAGCTAACTATGGCTACACCTTC. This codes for CASSQDWPANYGYTF.

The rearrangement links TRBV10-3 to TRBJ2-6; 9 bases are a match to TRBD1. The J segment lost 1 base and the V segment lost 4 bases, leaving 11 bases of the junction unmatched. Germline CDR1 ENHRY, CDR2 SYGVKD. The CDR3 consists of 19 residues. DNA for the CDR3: TGTGCCATCAGTGTACGGACAGGGGATCTCGGATCTGGGGCCAACGTCCTGACTTTC. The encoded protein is CAISVRTGDLGSGANVLTF.

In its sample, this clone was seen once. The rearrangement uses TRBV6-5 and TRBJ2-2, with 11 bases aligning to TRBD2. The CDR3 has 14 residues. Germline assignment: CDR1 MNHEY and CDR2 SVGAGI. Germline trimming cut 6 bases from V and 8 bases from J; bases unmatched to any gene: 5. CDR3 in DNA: TGTGCCAGCAGAGCGACTAGCGGGGTGGGGGAGCTGTTTTTT. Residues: CASRATSGVGELFF.

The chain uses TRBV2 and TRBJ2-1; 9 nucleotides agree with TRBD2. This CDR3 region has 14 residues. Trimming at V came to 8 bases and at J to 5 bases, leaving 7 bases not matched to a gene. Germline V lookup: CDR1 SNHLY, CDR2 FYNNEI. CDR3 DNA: TGTGCCAGCTCACGGACTAGCGAAAACAATGAGCAGTTCTTC. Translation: CASSRTSENNEQFF.

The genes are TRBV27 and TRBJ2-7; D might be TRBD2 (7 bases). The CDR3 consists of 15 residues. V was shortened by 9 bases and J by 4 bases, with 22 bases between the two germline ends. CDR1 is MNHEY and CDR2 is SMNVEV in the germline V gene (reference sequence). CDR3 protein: CASHLGGPGPYEQYF. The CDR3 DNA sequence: TGTGCCAGTCACCTGGGGGGGCCCGGACCATACGAGCAGTACTTC.